These T cell receptor beta chains were read from a single sample in a study of blood T cells in healthy people across ages. TCRdb called the 5' RACE reads again in MiXCR, with one record for every CDR3 protein. The table records about 1.5 million distinct CDR3 sequences, around 40% of them present only once. The source material was blood. All receptors come from a woman aged 18-35 years in good health. Each CDR3 is given with its conserved first and last residue. Fields, in order: CDR3 protein, CDR3 DNA, clone size, D gene, J gene, V gene. The D gene is left open where the match is weak. Clone size is shown for a subset of rows, as once, few, many or a class of expanded clone.

CDR3aa: CASSSLTSGMDTDTQYF
CDR3nt: TGTGCCAGCAGCTCCCTGACTAGCGGGATGGATACAGATACGCAGTATTTT
abundance: few
d_gene: TRBD2
j_gene: TRBJ2-3
v_gene: TRBV7-2

CDR3aa: CASSQDSGNPYYNEQFF
CDR3nt: TGCGCCAGCAGCCAAGATAGTGGAAACCCCTACTACAATGAGCAGTTCTTC
abundance: -
d_gene: -
j_gene: TRBJ2-1
v_gene: TRBV4-1

CDR3aa: CSIWGWHTDTQYF
CDR3nt: TGCAGCATTTGGGGGTGGCACACAGATACGCAGTATTTT
abundance: -
d_gene: -
j_gene: TRBJ2-3
v_gene: TRBV29-1

CDR3aa: CASSYRAWGNQPQHF
CDR3nt: TGTGCCAGCAGTTATCGGGCTTGGGGCAATCAGCCCCAGCATTTT
abundance: few
d_gene: -
j_gene: TRBJ1-5
v_gene: TRBV6-2/TRBV6-3

CDR3aa: CAISEQGSRDIQYF
CDR3nt: TGTGCCATCAGTGAACAGGGATCACGGGACATTCAGTACTTC
abundance: few
d_gene: -
j_gene: TRBJ2-4
v_gene: TRBV10-3

CDR3aa: CASSWNPGLAGGREQYF
CDR3nt: TGTGCCAGCAGCTGGAACCCGGGACTAGCGGGAGGGAGGGAGCAGTACTTC
abundance: -
d_gene: TRBD2
j_gene: TRBJ2-5
v_gene: TRBV12-3/TRBV12-4

CDR3aa: CASSWGSKDEQFF
CDR3nt: TGTGCCAGCAGTTGGGGAAGTAAAGATGAGCAGTTCTTC
abundance: once
d_gene: -
j_gene: TRBJ2-1
v_gene: TRBV27

CDR3aa: CASSYPGGHSYNEQFF
CDR3nt: TGTGCCAGCAGTTACCCGGGGGGCCACTCCTACAATGAGCAGTTCTTC
abundance: few
d_gene: -
j_gene: TRBJ2-1
v_gene: TRBV6-6

CDR3aa: CASSFISGGEQYF
CDR3nt: TGCGCCAGCAGCTTCATTAGCGGGGGGGAGCAGTACTTC
abundance: -
d_gene: TRBD2
j_gene: TRBJ2-5
v_gene: TRBV5-1

CDR3aa: CAWSPHGVDTEAFF
CDR3nt: TGTGCCTGGAGTCCCCATGGGGTGGACACTGAAGCTTTCTTT
abundance: -
d_gene: -
j_gene: TRBJ1-1
v_gene: TRBV30

CDR3aa: CASTRYRGSDTGELFF
CDR3nt: TGTGCCAGCACCAGATACAGGGGCTCAGACACCGGGGAGCTGTTTTTT
abundance: -
d_gene: TRBD1
j_gene: TRBJ2-2
v_gene: TRBV2

CDR3aa: CSAEGQTNTDTQYF
CDR3nt: TGCAGTGCTGAAGGACAGACTAACACAGATACGCAGTATTTT
abundance: -
d_gene: -
j_gene: TRBJ2-3
v_gene: TRBV20-1

CDR3aa: CATSDPQKLETQYF
CDR3nt: TGTGCCACCAGTGACCCACAGAAGTTAGAGACCCAGTACTTC
abundance: -
d_gene: -
j_gene: TRBJ2-5
v_gene: TRBV24-1

CDR3aa: CSARGTANTEAFF
CDR3nt: TGCAGTGCTAGGGGGACAGCGAACACTGAAGCTTTCTTT
abundance: -
d_gene: TRBD1
j_gene: TRBJ1-1
v_gene: TRBV20-1

CDR3aa: CASSWAAGEAGNTIYF
CDR3nt: TGTGCCAGCAGCTGGGCGGCAGGGGAAGCTGGAAACACCATATATTTT
abundance: -
d_gene: -
j_gene: TRBJ1-3
v_gene: TRBV7-2

CDR3aa: CASSVDERLEQFF
CDR3nt: TGCGCCAGCAGCGTGGACGAGCGCCTGGAGCAGTTCTTC
abundance: -
d_gene: -
j_gene: TRBJ2-1
v_gene: TRBV5-1

CDR3aa: CASSLFGGDTGELFF
CDR3nt: TGCGCCAGCAGCTTGTTCGGAGGGGACACCGGGGAGCTGTTTTTT
abundance: -
d_gene: -
j_gene: TRBJ2-2
v_gene: TRBV5-1

CDR3aa: CASGRQGDFYNEQFF
CDR3nt: TGTGCCAGCGGAAGACAGGGAGACTTCTACAATGAGCAGTTCTTC
abundance: few
d_gene: TRBD1
j_gene: TRBJ2-1
v_gene: TRBV7-2

CDR3aa: CSAYGTGAPDTQYF
CDR3nt: TGCAGCGCCTATGGGACAGGGGCCCCAGATACGCAGTATTTT
abundance: once
d_gene: TRBD1
j_gene: TRBJ2-3
v_gene: TRBV29-1

CDR3aa: CASSLAARVYEQYF
CDR3nt: TGCGCCAGCAGCTTGGCCGCTAGAGTCTACGAGCAGTACTTC
abundance: few
d_gene: -
j_gene: TRBJ2-7
v_gene: TRBV5-1

CDR3aa: CASSPRTNGNTIYF
CDR3nt: TGTGCCAGCAGCCCTCGGACAAATGGAAACACCATATATTTT
abundance: -
d_gene: -
j_gene: TRBJ1-3
v_gene: TRBV7-9

CDR3aa: CASSYFYGYTF
CDR3nt: TGTGCCAGCAGTTATTTCTATGGCTACACCTTC
abundance: many
d_gene: -
j_gene: TRBJ1-2
v_gene: TRBV28

CDR3aa: CASSFRRLLNTEAFF
CDR3nt: TGTGCCAGCAGTTTCCGACGGTTGTTGAACACTGAAGCTTTCTTT
abundance: -
d_gene: -
j_gene: TRBJ1-1
v_gene: TRBV12-3/TRBV12-4

CDR3aa: CASSLGAGPPGGDTQYF
CDR3nt: TGCGCCAGCAGCTTGGGGGCAGGGCCTCCGGGTGGAGATACGCAGTATTTT
abundance: -
d_gene: -
j_gene: TRBJ2-3
v_gene: TRBV5-1

CDR3aa: CASTPGTNYNSPLHF
CDR3nt: TGTGCCAGCACACCGGGGACGAATTATAATTCACCCCTCCACTTT
abundance: few
d_gene: -
j_gene: TRBJ1-6
v_gene: TRBV7-9

CDR3aa: CASSPGTSGSSDSGELFF
CDR3nt: TGTGCCAGCAGTCCCGGGACTAGCGGGAGTTCCGACAGCGGGGAGCTGTTTTTT
abundance: few
d_gene: TRBD2
j_gene: TRBJ2-2
v_gene: TRBV6-4

CDR3aa: CASSLRTGDYRSSYNSPLHF
CDR3nt: TGCGCCAGCAGCTTGAGGACAGGGGATTATAGGAGCTCCTATAATTCACCCCTCCACTTT
abundance: -
d_gene: TRBD1
j_gene: TRBJ1-6
v_gene: TRBV5-1

CDR3aa: CASSLALRTGEKVYTQYF
CDR3nt: TGTGCCAGCAGCTTAGCGCTGCGGACAGGGGAAAAGGTCTATACGCAGTATTTT
abundance: -
d_gene: TRBD1
j_gene: TRBJ2-3
v_gene: TRBV7-9

CDR3aa: CAISEVDRDGVQPQHF
CDR3nt: TGTGCCATCAGTGAGGTGGACAGGGATGGGGTTCAGCCCCAGCATTTT
abundance: -
d_gene: TRBD1
j_gene: TRBJ1-5
v_gene: TRBV10-3

CDR3aa: CASTPRRNTEAFF
CDR3nt: TGTGCCAGCACTCCCCGTCGGAACACTGAAGCTTTCTTT
abundance: many
d_gene: -
j_gene: TRBJ1-1
v_gene: TRBV6-2/TRBV6-3

CDR3aa: CASSPNVGVRQFF
CDR3nt: TGTGCCAGCAGCCCCAATGTGGGGGTTAGGCAGTTCTTC
abundance: -
d_gene: -
j_gene: TRBJ2-1
v_gene: TRBV12-3/TRBV12-4

CDR3aa: CASSVGGSGEKLFF
CDR3nt: TGTGCCAGCAGCGTAGGCGGGTCGGGGGAAAAACTGTTTTTT
abundance: -
d_gene: -
j_gene: TRBJ1-4
v_gene: TRBV9

CDR3aa: CASSYRGRETQYF
CDR3nt: TGTGCCAGCAGTTATAGGGGTAGAGAGACCCAGTACTTC
abundance: few
d_gene: -
j_gene: TRBJ2-5
v_gene: TRBV27

CDR3aa: CSAGHRDRDYNEQFF
CDR3nt: TGCAGTGCTGGACATCGGGACAGGGATTACAATGAGCAGTTCTTC
abundance: -
d_gene: TRBD1
j_gene: TRBJ2-1
v_gene: TRBV20-1

CDR3aa: CASSLAGDTSNEQFF
CDR3nt: TGCGCCAGCAGCTTGGCTGGGGACACCTCCAATGAGCAGTTCTTC
abundance: few
d_gene: -
j_gene: TRBJ2-1
v_gene: TRBV5-1

CDR3aa: CASSQDLARGRLSDTQYF
CDR3nt: TGCGCCAGCAGCCAAGATCTTGCGAGGGGCCGCCTTTCAGATACGCAGTATTTT
abundance: -
d_gene: -
j_gene: TRBJ2-3
v_gene: TRBV4-3

CDR3aa: CSAGKPGLAGGFNEQYF
CDR3nt: TGCAGTGCTGGGAAACCGGGACTAGCGGGGGGCTTCAATGAGCAGTACTTC
abundance: -
d_gene: TRBD2
j_gene: TRBJ2-5
v_gene: TRBV20-1

CDR3aa: CASSLALAGVSEQFF
CDR3nt: TGCGCCAGCAGCTTGGCACTAGCGGGAGTTAGTGAGCAGTTCTTC
abundance: few
d_gene: TRBD2
j_gene: TRBJ2-1
v_gene: TRBV5-1

CDR3aa: CASSQDGYGNTEAFF
CDR3nt: TGCGCCAGCAGCCAAGATGGTTACGGTAACACTGAAGCTTTCTTT
abundance: -
d_gene: -
j_gene: TRBJ1-1
v_gene: TRBV4-3

CDR3aa: CSARDAAGGQPQHF
CDR3nt: TGCAGTGCTAGAGATGCGGCAGGGGGTCAGCCCCAGCATTTT
abundance: -
d_gene: TRBD1
j_gene: TRBJ1-5
v_gene: TRBV20-1

CDR3aa: CSAPDGTRGTDTQYF
CDR3nt: TGCAGTGCTCCCGATGGGACTAGGGGTACAGATACGCAGTATTTT
abundance: few
d_gene: TRBD2
j_gene: TRBJ2-3
v_gene: TRBV20-1

CDR3aa: CASSVTPGLAGGPIYNEQFF
CDR3nt: TGTGCCAGCAGCGTAACCCCGGGACTAGCGGGGGGGCCTATCTACAATGAGCAGTTCTTC
abundance: -
d_gene: TRBD2
j_gene: TRBJ2-1
v_gene: TRBV9

CDR3aa: CASSLMGLAGLNEQFF
CDR3nt: TGTGCCAGCAGCTTAATGGGACTAGCGGGACTCAATGAGCAGTTCTTC
abundance: -
d_gene: TRBD2
j_gene: TRBJ2-1
v_gene: TRBV7-3

CDR3aa: CASILQQNTEAFF
CDR3nt: TGTGCCAGCATCCTACAGCAGAACACTGAAGCTTTCTTT
abundance: few
d_gene: -
j_gene: TRBJ1-1
v_gene: TRBV7-2

CDR3aa: CASSEAEAVYEQYF
CDR3nt: TGTGCCAGCAGTGAAGCTGAGGCGGTCTACGAGCAGTACTTC
abundance: -
d_gene: -
j_gene: TRBJ2-7
v_gene: TRBV2

CDR3aa: CASSPGQAFTDTQYF
CDR3nt: TGTGCCAGCAGCCCAGGTCAGGCATTTACAGATACGCAGTATTTT
abundance: -
d_gene: -
j_gene: TRBJ2-3
v_gene: TRBV7-9

CDR3aa: CASSSQREGYNEQFF
CDR3nt: TGTGCCAGCAGCTCCCAGCGGGAGGGGTACAATGAGCAGTTCTTC
abundance: -
d_gene: TRBD2
j_gene: TRBJ2-1
v_gene: TRBV7-8

CDR3aa: CSAIPGALNYGYTF
CDR3nt: TGCAGCGCCATCCCAGGGGCTCTTAACTATGGCTACACCTTC
abundance: -
d_gene: -
j_gene: TRBJ1-2
v_gene: TRBV29-1

CDR3aa: CASRDTGELFF
CDR3nt: TGTGCCAGCAGGGACACCGGGGAGCTGTTTTTT
abundance: many
d_gene: -
j_gene: TRBJ2-2
v_gene: TRBV2